This T cell receptor beta chain appears in the sequencing data of a study of beta chain features in type 1 diabetes. Isolation of CD4+ naive, central memory, regulatory and stem cell-like memory cells was achieved by sorting via CD45RO/CCR7/CD25/CD127/CD95/CD27. Purity (above 98%) was reached by all sorted populations. TCRB transcripts that were expressed got sequenced, as all of the isolated RNA had been reverse transcribed. Produced via immunoSEQ multiplex PCR; TCRdb's table is partial and in-frame only. Of 20,000 to 30,000 clones listed, around 69% were seen once; the top ten hold less than 5.5%. Study observations and caveats: Shortening that was moderate but significant affected the TCRB CDR3s of Type 1 diabetes patients in all four CD4+ subsets. The study found fewer insertions and more deletions at VDJ junctions in type 1 diabetes patients. Whether TCRB rearrangement is influenced by HLA type went unresolved here.

A remark on this clone: Its antigen is undetermined.

This receptor was obtained from a man younger than 35 with type 1 diabetes. Material: Tregs from blood.

The CDR3 loop reads CASSLGGGKNEQFF. The CDR3 region has the DNA TGCGCCAGCAGCTTGGGCGGGGGGAAGAATGAGCAGTTCTTC. The V and J genes are TRBV5-1 and TRBJ2-1; 8 bases fit TRBD2. The CDR3 is made up of 14 amino acids. With 0 bases clipped from V and 7 bases from J, the junction kept 3 bases outside the gene matches. From germline, CDR1 is SGHRS and CDR2 YFSETQ.